This passage covers 10 T cell receptor beta chains from one sample sequenced in a study of blood T cell repertoires in COVID-19 (dated by TCRdb to 2018 to 2020). Receptors were amplified or captured by the immunoSEQ multiplex PCR assay. TCRdb mirrors the immuneACCESS table, restricted to in-frame sequences. Some clones are absent from its copies; in checked studies, under half trace to an unresolved V gene, and the reason for the others is unknown. This sample has about 360,000 clones in its table, and more than 75% of those were observed once. Approximately 1.9% of the sample rests with the top ten. Material: PBMCs or T cells enriched from blood (not recorded which). The receptor source for this set is a middle-aged man in a cohort exposed to, infected with or recovered from COVID-19 (not recorded which).

The V call is TRBV20-1, the J call TRBJ1-4; no clear D gene. Germline V gene lookup returns CDR1 DFQATT and CDR2 SNEGSKA (reference sequence). The CDR3 has 12 residues. Deletions cut 3 bases from V and 5 bases from J, with 7 bases between. The DNA for the CDR3 is TGCAGTGCTAGTCCCCTGAATGAAAAACTGTTTTTT. Encoded protein: CSASPLNEKLFF.

The rearrangement uses TRBV2 and TRBJ2-3; D is unclear. Germline CDR1 and CDR2: SNHLY and FYNNEI. The V gene lost 9 bases and the J gene lost 0 bases, with 16 bases spanning the gap. CDR3 size: 15 residues. CDR3 DNA sequence: TGTGCCAGGCCGTCAGGAACTCCTAGCACAGATACGCAGTATTTT. Encoded protein: CARPSGTPSTDTQYF.

The CDR3 spells CASSQDLQGRGGYTF. The CDR3 nucleotides are TGTGCCAGCAGCCAAGATCTTCAGGGGAGAGGAGGCTACACCTTC. The chain couples TRBV3-1 (or the pseudogene TRBV3-2) to TRBJ1-2; weak D call: TRBD1 (6 bases). Germline V CDR1 and CDR2: LGHDT, YNNKEL (reference sequence). Trimming took 0 bases from V and 8 from J, leaving 16 bases between them. The CDR3 is 15 amino acids.

The chain couples TRBV5-5 to TRBJ2-5, with D perhaps TRBD1 (5 bases). This CDR3 region has 14 residues. V gave up 4 bases and J gave up 1 base, with 11 bases separating them. CDR1 and CDR2 from the germline V gene are SGHKS and YYEKEE (reference sequence). CDR3 protein: CASSPTVIQETQYF. For the CDR3, the DNA is TGTGCCAGCAGCCCGACAGTAATCCAAGAGACCCAGTACTTC.

V is TRBV30 and J is TRBJ2-3, with a tentative D call TRBD2 (6 bases). Trimming pared 6 bases from V and 4 bases from J, leaving 17 bases between. Per the germline V gene, CDR1 is GTSNPN and CDR2 is SVGIG (reference sequence). The CDR3 totals 14 residues. The CDR3 sequence: CACGRGGMADTQYF. CDR3 DNA sequence: TGTGCCTGCGGTCGAGGCGGGATGGCAGATACGCAGTATTTT.

J is TRBJ1-1 and V is TRBV29-1, with TRBD1 identical over 7 bases. The germline V gene has CDR1 SQVTM and CDR2 ANQGSEA. V shed 7 bases and J 0 bases; nucleotides not matched to a gene: 14. The CDR3 contains 16 residues. CDR3 nucleotide sequence: TGCAGCGACCACGCGGCCCGACAGGGTATGAACACTGAAGCTTTCTTT. Amino acid sequence: CSDHAARQGMNTEAFF.

This chain uses TRBV7-6 with TRBJ2-1; D is unclear. Trimming cost V 5 bases and J 9 bases, with 14 bases left between them. CDR1 and CDR2 from the germline V gene are SGHVS and FNYEAQ. The CDR3 is made up of 13 amino acids. CDR3 DNA sequence: TGTGCCAGCAGCCGAGATCGGGTAGGTGAGCAGTTCTTC. This translates into CASSRDRVGEQFF.

V gene TRBV20-1 combines with J gene TRBJ1-2; D is perhaps TRBD1 (5 bases). This CDR3 is 12 amino acids long. Trimming cost V 3 bases and J 7 bases, with 12 bases left between them. In germline, CDR1 is DFQATT, CDR2 SNEGSKA (reference sequence). CDR3 region: CSASFREGGYTF. The CDR3 DNA reads as TGCAGTGCTAGTTTCAGGGAGGGTGGCTACACCTTC.

The genes are TRBV5-1 and TRBJ2-7, with 11 bases lining up with TRBD2. Per the germline V gene, CDR1 is SGHRS and CDR2 is YFSETQ. CDR3 length: 16 amino acids. V shed 1 base, J shed 3 bases, and the junction held 6 bases outside the gene matches. CDR3 sequence: CASSLSTSGSNYEQYF. The CDR3 bases are TGCGCCAGCAGCTTGAGTACTAGCGGGAGTAACTACGAGCAGTACTTC.

This chain links TRBV19 with TRBJ2-1; tentatively, D is TRBD2 (5 bases). This CDR3 contains 17 residues. With 3 bases removed from V and 3 bases from J, the gap between germline ends came to 18 bases. The germline V gene has CDR1 LNHDA and CDR2 SQIVND (reference sequence). CDR3 bases: TGTGCCAGTAGTATCCCCCGGGGAAAAGGCTACTACAATGAGCAGTTCTTC. It encodes CASSIPRGKGYYNEQFF.